A selection of T cell receptor beta chains follows, all from one sample in a study of OX40 agonist ivuxolimab in advanced cancers. The table came from immunoSEQ multiplex PCR; TCRdb's copy has only in-frame clones and leaves some out. Seen here are some 74,000 clones, approximately 90% observed once, and the top ten hold 0.85% to 1.2%. Sample: CD4+ or CD8+ T cells sorted from blood, taken in a trial of the OX40 agonist ivuxolimab. These receptors were collected from an adult with an advanced solid tumor such as melanoma, head and neck, liver or kidney cancer. The CDR3 runs from the conserved cysteine through the conserved F or W. Fields, in order: CDR3 length, D gene, V gene, J gene, CDR3 protein, CDR3 DNA. D genes are given only for firm matches.

>13|-|TRBV19|TRBJ1-2
CASSIPPIRGYTF
TGTGCCAGTAGTATACCCCCAATACGAGGCTACACCTTC
>16|TRBD1|TRBV6-6|TRBJ1-5
CASSYSQGVSNQPQHF
TGTGCCAGCAGTTACTCCCAGGGGGTGAGCAATCAGCCCCAGCATTTT
>17|TRBD1|TRBV4-1|TRBJ1-2
CASSQQGQGSGAGGYTF
TGCGCCAGCAGCCAACAAGGACAGGGTAGCGGTGCGGGTGGCTACACCTTC
>18|TRBD1|TRBV19|TRBJ2-7
CASSIRDRARGLGSEQYF
TGTGCCAGTAGTATAAGGGACAGGGCCCGCGGGTTAGGGTCCGAGCAGTACTTC
>14|-|TRBV29-1|TRBJ1-1
CSASGGGDLTEAFF
TGCAGCGCTAGCGGGGGTGGGGACCTCACTGAAGCTTTCTTT
>15|-|TRBV7-3|TRBJ2-1
CASSFGQGSYNEQFF
TGTGCCAGCAGCTTCGGCCAAGGATCCTACAATGAGCAGTTCTTC
>16|TRBD2|TRBV6-5|TRBJ2-1
CASRYLPGLGLDEQFF
TGTGCCAGCAGATACCTGCCGGGACTAGGTTTAGATGAGCAGTTCTTC
>14|TRBD1|TRBV30|TRBJ1-1
CAWGTGGQGTEAFF
TGTGCCTGGGGGACAGGGGGCCAGGGCACTGAAGCTTTCTTT
>21|TRBD2|TRBV10-1|TRBJ2-1
CASSDRRLAGGHYRSYNEQFF
TGCGCCAGCAGTGACCGAAGACTAGCGGGAGGCCATTACCGCTCCTACAATGAGCAGTTCTTC
>16|-|TRBV27|TRBJ1-4
CASGGSIGPTNEKLFF
TGTGCCAGCGGAGGATCCATTGGACCAACTAATGAAAAACTGTTTTTT
>12|-|TRBV12-5|TRBJ2-2
CASASHTGELFF
TGTGCTAGTGCCTCCCACACCGGGGAGCTGTTTTTT
>14|-|TRBV6-5|TRBJ1-1
CASSTGLPNTEAFF
TGTGCCAGCAGCACAGGTTTACCGAACACTGAAGCTTTCTTT
>14|-|TRBV5-4|TRBJ2-7
CASSLTGSSYEQYF
TGTGCCAGCAGCTTGACCGGGAGTTCATACGAGCAGTACTTC
>12|-|TRBV18|TRBJ1-5
CASSPQGQPQHF
TGTGCCAGCTCACCACAGGGTCAGCCCCAGCATTTT